The rows below give T cell receptor beta chains drawn from one sample of a study of T cell responses to AZD1222 COVID-19 vaccine. Generated by immunoSEQ multiplex PCR, the TCRdb table keeps only in-frame clones and is missing some. The repertoire includes 100,000 or so clones, roughly 90% of them detected once, and 1% to 1.5% sits in the top ten. The sequencing used peripheral blood, collected on day 0 of AZD1222 vaccination. All receptors come from an adult in good health. CDR3s include the opening cysteine and the closing phenylalanine or tryptophan. Each record gives: CDR3 protein, CDR3 DNA, clone size, D gene, V gene, J gene. D genes are given only for firm matches. Some rows mark clone size as missing; the rest say once, few, many or name a class of expanded clone.

CASSPGQNYGYTF	TGTGCCAGCAGTCCGGGACAGAACTATGGCTACACCTTC	.	TRBD1	TRBV11-3	TRBJ1-2
CASRDRGGTGELFF	TGTGCCAGTAGGGACAGAGGGGGGACCGGGGAGCTGTTTTTT	.	.	TRBV19	TRBJ2-2
CATSYERASYEQYF	TGTGCCACCAGCTATGAAAGGGCTTCCTACGAGCAGTACTTC	.	.	TRBV15	TRBJ2-7
CASSRKPSTDTQYF	TGTGCCAGCAGTCGAAAACCTAGCACAGATACGCAGTATTTT	once	.	TRBV27	TRBJ2-3
CASSSTGINQPQHF	TGTGCCAGCAGTTCTACAGGGATCAATCAGCCCCAGCATTTT	.	.	TRBV27	TRBJ1-5
CASSSDARKTQYF	TGTGCCAGCAGCTCCGACGCACGAAAGACCCAGTACTTC	.	.	TRBV5-4	TRBJ2-5
CASSLGGERAFF	TGTGCCAGCAGCTTGGGAGGGGAGCGGGCTTTCTTT	.	.	TRBV5-6	TRBJ1-1
CASSAHRGRVTF	TGTGCCAGCAGTGCCCACAGGGGGCGCGTAACCTTC	.	TRBD1	TRBV28	TRBJ1-2
CASTPDRAANTIYF	TGTGCCAGTACCCCGGACAGGGCCGCAAACACCATATATTTT	.	TRBD1	TRBV19	TRBJ1-3
CASSDLWDRWQGSRF	TGTGCCAGCAGTGACTTGTGGGACAGGTGGCAAGGGTCCCGTTTC	.	TRBD1	TRBV25-1	TRBJ2-7
CAWSVGVKVYGYTF	TGTGCCTGGAGTGTAGGCGTTAAGGTCTATGGCTACACCTTC	.	.	TRBV30	TRBJ1-2
CASGKTPEAFF	TGTGCCAGCGGTAAAACCCCTGAAGCTTTCTTT	.	.	TRBV12-3/TRBV12-4	TRBJ1-1
CASSQDPSGYFQIETQYF	TGCGCCAGCAGCCAAGACCCTAGCGGATATTTTCAAATAGAGACCCAGTACTTC	once	TRBD2	TRBV4-3	TRBJ2-5
CASSGSGTANSGNTIYF	TGTGCCAGCAGTGGGTCCGGGACAGCTAACTCTGGAAACACCATATATTTT	.	TRBD1	TRBV25-1	TRBJ1-3
CASSLEVIDQPQHF	TGTGCCAGCAGCTTAGAAGTGATCGATCAGCCCCAGCATTTT	once	.	TRBV7-2	TRBJ1-5
CASTGTGRTQPQHF	TGTGCCAGCACCGGGACCGGGCGGACTCAGCCCCAGCATTTT	.	.	TRBV2	TRBJ1-5
CASSYGLAGSYEQYF	TGCGCCAGCAGTTACGGACTAGCGGGATCCTACGAGCAGTACTTC	.	TRBD2	TRBV5-1	TRBJ2-7
CASSLDPYGYTF	TGTGCCAGCAGCCTGGATCCTTATGGCTACACCTTC	.	.	TRBV5-6	TRBJ1-2
CASSLVVGADSPLHF	TGCGCCAGCAGCTTGGTTGTAGGGGCGGACTCACCCCTCCACTTT	.	.	TRBV5-1	TRBJ1-6
CASSLIRGSHNEQFF	TGTGCCAGCAGCTTAATCAGGGGGAGTCACAATGAGCAGTTCTTC	.	TRBD1	TRBV7-2	TRBJ2-1
CASSPDAVQPQHF	TGTGCCAGCAGCCCTGATGCTGTTCAGCCCCAGCATTTT	.	.	TRBV12-3/TRBV12-4	TRBJ1-5
CASSSYRNTGELFF	TGTGCCAGCAGTAGCTACAGAAACACCGGGGAGCTGTTTTTT	.	.	TRBV27	TRBJ2-2
CATSREGQGSGNTIYF	TGTGCCACCAGCAGGGAAGGACAGGGGTCTGGAAACACCATATATTTT	.	TRBD1	TRBV15	TRBJ1-3
CASSPPDRVGGYTF	TGTGCCAGCTCACCACCCGACAGGGTCGGTGGCTACACCTTC	.	TRBD1	TRBV18	TRBJ1-2
CASSSTQAETQYF	TGTGCCAGCAGCTCAACCCAGGCGGAGACCCAGTACTTC	once	.	TRBV11-3	TRBJ2-5
CASSLDLWGDAFF	TGTGCCAGCAGCTTAGACCTTTGGGGGGACGCGTTCTTC	.	.	TRBV7-8	TRBJ2-1
CASSRVGTSGSVIHEQYF	TGTGCCAGCAGCCGTGTTGGGACTAGCGGGAGTGTTATCCACGAGCAGTACTTC	.	TRBD2	TRBV27	TRBJ2-7
CASSLEGASYNEQFF	TGTGCCAGCAGTTTAGAGGGGGCGTCCTACAATGAGCAGTTCTTC	.	TRBD1	TRBV27	TRBJ2-1
CASSLTSPGGTEAFF	TGTGCCAGCAGCTTAACTTCCCCCGGGGGCACTGAAGCTTTCTTT	.	.	TRBV7-3	TRBJ1-1
CASSETQGFFDGYTF	TGTGCCAGCAGTGAAACCCAGGGTTTCTTCGATGGCTACACCTTC	.	.	TRBV6-1	TRBJ1-2
CASSLSGGTQFF	TGTGCCAGCAGCTTAAGCGGGGGGACCCAGTTCTTC	.	TRBD2	TRBV7-3	TRBJ2-1
CASSRETGQPQHF	TGTGCCAGCAGCCGAGAAACTGGCCAGCCCCAGCATTTT	.	.	TRBV7-2	TRBJ1-5
CASSPLPDTQYF	TGTGCCAGCTCACCACTACCAGATACGCAGTATTTT	once	.	TRBV18	TRBJ2-3
CSAGQGAHGYTF	TGCAGCGCCGGACAGGGGGCACATGGCTACACCTTC	.	TRBD1	TRBV29-1	TRBJ1-2
CASSWGAANTQYF	TGTGCCAGCAGCTGGGGCGCGGCGAATACGCAGTATTTT	.	.	TRBV7-2	TRBJ2-3
CASSYDHRGHTGELFF	TGTGCCAGCAGTTACGACCACAGGGGGCATACCGGGGAGCTGTTTTTT	once	TRBD1	TRBV6-5	TRBJ2-2
CASSPGTPRGVEQYF	TGTGCCAGCTCACCGGGGACCCCCCGAGGGGTCGAGCAGTACTTC	.	.	TRBV18	TRBJ2-7
CASSEASGGYNEQFF	TGTGCCAGCAGTGAAGCTAGCGGGGGATACAATGAGCAGTTCTTC	.	TRBD2	TRBV6-1	TRBJ2-1
CASRAGQLVDGYTF	TGTGCCAGCAGAGCTGGACAGCTTGTGGATGGCTACACCTTC	.	.	TRBV28	TRBJ1-2
CASSIPPGVGYTF	TGTGCCAGTAGTATCCCGCCAGGGGTCGGCTACACCTTC	.	.	TRBV19	TRBJ1-2
CASSPSMVAGTDTQYF	TGTGCCAGCAGCCCCTCCATGGTAGCTGGCACAGATACGCAGTATTTT	few	.	TRBV7-2	TRBJ2-3
CSVVGQGNYGYTF	TGCAGCGTTGTGGGACAGGGTAACTATGGCTACACCTTC	.	TRBD1	TRBV29-1	TRBJ1-2
CATSRDIQGASDTQYF	TGTGCCACCAGCAGAGATATACAGGGGGCATCAGATACGCAGTATTTT	.	TRBD1	TRBV15	TRBJ2-3
CASSLRSGSQPQHF	TGTGCCAGCAGTTTAAGATCAGGAAGTCAGCCCCAGCATTTT	.	.	TRBV28	TRBJ1-5
CASSFRRDSNQPQHF	TGTGCCAGCAGCTTTCGCAGAGATAGCAATCAGCCCCAGCATTTT	.	.	TRBV7-3	TRBJ1-5
CASSPGDEKLFF	TGTGCCAGCAGCCCCGGGGATGAAAAACTGTTTTTT	.	.	TRBV7-9	TRBJ1-4
CASSPIAGGINEQFF	TGTGCCAGCAGCCCGATAGCGGGAGGGATCAATGAGCAGTTCTTC	.	TRBD2	TRBV11-2	TRBJ2-1